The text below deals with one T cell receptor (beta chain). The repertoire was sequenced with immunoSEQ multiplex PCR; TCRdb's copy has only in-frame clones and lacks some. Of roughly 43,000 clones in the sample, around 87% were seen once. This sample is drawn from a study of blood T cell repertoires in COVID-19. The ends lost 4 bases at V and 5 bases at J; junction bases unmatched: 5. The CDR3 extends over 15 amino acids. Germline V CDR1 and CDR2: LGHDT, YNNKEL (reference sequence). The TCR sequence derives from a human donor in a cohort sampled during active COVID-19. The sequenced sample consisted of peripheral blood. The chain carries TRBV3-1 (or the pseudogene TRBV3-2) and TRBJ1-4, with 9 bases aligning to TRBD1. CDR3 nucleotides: TGTGCCAGCAGCCCGAGGGACAGGGAAAATGAAAAACTGTTTTTT. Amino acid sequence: CASSPRDRENEKLFF.